The 6 T cell receptor beta chains below all came from one sample that was sequenced in a study of shared T cell receptors in the human thymus. Method: immunoSEQ multiplex PCR; TCRdb's copy keeps in-frame clones and lacks some. The profile shows 450,000 to 650,000 clones, around three quarters of them singletons. The sample was also reused in another study, on human thymus T cells.

Sequencing input: thymocytes. The receptor set was obtained from a boy younger than two with a congenital heart defect.

The chain is built from TRBV19 and TRBJ2-7; the match to TRBD2 covers 9 bases. CDR1 and CDR2 (germline): LNHDA, SQIVND (reference sequence). V was pared by 4 bases and J by 4 bases, with 11 bases of the junction left unmatched. This CDR3 has 16 amino acids. The CDR3 nucleotides are TGTGCCAGTAGTAAGGTAGCGGGAGCCAAGCCTTACGAGCAGTACTTC. This codes for CASSKVAGAKPYEQYF.

The V call is TRBV2, the J call TRBJ1-5, with unresolved D. The germline V gene has CDR1 SNHLY and CDR2 FYNNEI. Trimming left V 4 bases short and J 5 bases short, with 15 bases between. The CDR3 loop spans 15 amino acids. The CDR3 here is CASSVCLTDYQPQHF. Here the CDR3 DNA reads TGTGCCAGCAGTGTGTGCCTGACTGATTATCAGCCCCAGCATTTT.

The DNA for the CDR3 is TGTGCCAGCAGCCAAGATTCAATCCCGAGGCAGTACTTC. Translation: CASSQDSIPRQYF. This chain uses TRBV4-2 with TRBJ2-5; D is unclear. V was cut by 0 bases and J by 11 bases, with 13 bases left in between. Per germline, CDR1 LGHNA and CDR2 YNFKEQ. The CDR3 has 13 amino acids.

This rearrangement joins TRBV11-2 to TRBJ2-1; D possibly corresponds to TRBD2 (8 bases). The CDR3 contains 18 residues. Looked up from germline, CDR1 is SGHAT and CDR2 is FQNNGV. The V and J ends lost 5 bases and 4 bases respectively, with 24 bases between them. The CDR3 DNA is TGTGCCAGCAGCCCAGCGGGGGCGGGTCAGGGACAGTACAATGAGCAGTTCTTC. Protein product: CASSPAGAGQGQYNEQFF.

The CDR3 nucleotides are TGCGCCAGCAGCCAAGTAGTTTATTGGGCTAGCGGGAGGGATTCAGATACGCAGTATTTT. This translates into CASSQVVYWASGRDSDTQYF. V gene TRBV4-3 combines with J gene TRBJ2-3; 12 bases are shared with TRBD2. Germline loops: CDR1 LGHNA, CDR2 YSLEER. V gave up 1 base and J gave up 4 bases; unmatched junction bases: 15. The CDR3 contains 20 residues.

The chain has TRBV9 and TRBJ2-7; 8 nucleotides match TRBD2. V was pared by 4 bases and J by 4 bases, with 13 bases of the junction left unmatched. The germline CDR1 and CDR2 sequences are SGDLS and YYNGEE. This CDR3 contains 16 residues. This chain's CDR3 is CASSPRGVAGSYEQYF. Here the CDR3 DNA reads TGTGCCAGCAGCCCCCGAGGGGTAGCGGGATCTTACGAGCAGTACTTC.